Listed below are T cell receptor beta chains from one sample, sequenced in a study of shared clonotypes between healthy human individuals. The method was immunoSEQ multiplex PCR; TCRdb's version includes in-frame clones alone and lacks a portion of them. The sample lists 300,000 to 400,000 clones; roughly 80% were seen once. What was sequenced was memory CD4+ T cells sorted from blood. These receptors all stem from a young man in good health. The CDR3 runs from the conserved cysteine through the conserved F or W. Fields, in order: D gene, J gene, clone size, V gene, CDR3 DNA, CDR3 protein. The D gene is left open where the match is weak. A clone size is listed for some rows: how often the clone was seen (once, few, many), or a class if it is expanded.

>-|TRBJ2-1|-|TRBV7-9
TGTGCCAGCAGCTTAGCCGAGGGGCAGTTCTTC
CASSLAEGQFF
>-|TRBJ2-3|-|TRBV5-1
TGCGCCAGCAGCTTGGTGGGCAGTACAGATACGCAGTATTTT
CASSLVGSTDTQYF
>-|TRBJ2-3|-|TRBV6-1
TGTGCCAGCAGTTCGGATGGGGGAGGCACAGATACGCAGTATTTT
CASSSDGGGTDTQYF
>TRBD1|TRBJ2-3|-|TRBV4-3
TGCGCCAGCAGCCAAGATCGGGGGACAGGCTTCGGCACAGATACGCAGTATTTT
CASSQDRGTGFGTDTQYF
>-|TRBJ2-2|-|TRBV5-4
TGTGCCAGCAGCGCCTATAATGGAGGTTCGAACACCGGGGAGCTGTTTTTT
CASSAYNGGSNTGELFF
>-|TRBJ1-5|-|TRBV5-1
TGCGCCAGCTACACTCCGCGGGGGAAGGTCCGAGGCAATCAGCCCCAGCATTTT
CASYTPRGKVRGNQPQHF
>-|TRBJ1-1|-|TRBV19
TGTGCCAGTAGTATAGTTCCCTCCACTGAAGCTTTCTTT
CASSIVPSTEAFF
>-|TRBJ2-7|-|TRBV5-1
TGCGCCAGCAGCCCAGGAGGATCGACAGTCTACGAGCAGTACTTC
CASSPGGSTVYEQYF
>-|TRBJ2-7|-|TRBV28
TGTGCCAGCAGTTCGGTGGACGAGCAGTACTTC
CASSSVDEQYF
>-|TRBJ1-2|once|TRBV5-1
TGCGCCAGCAGCCCTGGGACGATCTATGGCTACACCTTC
CASSPGTIYGYTF
>-|TRBJ2-7|many|TRBV7-9
TGTGCCAGCAGCTTTTTCAGTTGGGGGGACCCCTACGAGCAGTACTTC
CASSFFSWGDPYEQYF
>TRBD1|TRBJ1-5|-|TRBV18
TGTGCCAGCTCACCAATACAGGGGACGAATCAGCCCCAGCATTTT
CASSPIQGTNQPQHF
>-|TRBJ2-1|-|TRBV19
TGTGCCAGTAGTATAGTGCGGGCTGGTGAGCAGTTCTTC
CASSIVRAGEQFF
>-|TRBJ2-6|-|TRBV11-2
TGTGCCAGCAGCTTAGGGTCTGCGTTTAGATCGGGGGCCAACGTCCTGACTTTC
CASSLGSAFRSGANVLTF
>-|TRBJ2-2|-|TRBV18
TGTGCCAGCTCACCAGAGCTTGGCGGAACGAACACCGGGGAGCTGTTTTTT
CASSPELGGTNTGELFF
>-|TRBJ2-3|few|TRBV19
TGTGCCAGTAGTATTCCCCCAGATACGCAGTATTTT
CASSIPPDTQYF
>-|TRBJ2-1|-|TRBV11-2
TGTGCCAGCAGCTTACGACGGCTAAACAATGAGCAGTTCTTC
CASSLRRLNNEQFF
>-|TRBJ1-4|-|TRBV7-2
TGTGCCAGCAGCATAGGACAGATTACTAATGAAAAACTGTTTTTT
CASSIGQITNEKLFF
>-|TRBJ2-2|-|TRBV7-8
TGTGCCAGCAGCTTAGACTTAAACACCGGGGAGCTGTTTTTT
CASSLDLNTGELFF
>TRBD2|TRBJ2-7|once|TRBV10-2
TGCGCCAGCAGTGACTTCGGACTAGTCTACGAGCAGTACTTC
CASSDFGLVYEQYF
>-|TRBJ2-2|-|TRBV10-1
TGCGCCAGCTCCGGGACCCCCGATAACACCGGGGAGCTGTTTTTT
CASSGTPDNTGELFF
>-|TRBJ1-5|-|TRBV19
TGTGCCAGTAGTCCCTGGAGTTCCGGGGCGTTGAGCAATCAGCCCCAGCATTTT
CASSPWSSGALSNQPQHF
>-|TRBJ1-2|many|TRBV28
TGTGCCAGCAGTCCCCCCGAACAGCCAAGGGGCTACACCTTC
CASSPPEQPRGYTF
>-|TRBJ2-3|-|TRBV7-6
TGTGCCAGCAGCCCCGACATGCATACGCAGTATTTT
CASSPDMHTQYF
>TRBD1|TRBJ1-4|few|TRBV10-2
TGCGCCAGCAGTGCACAGGGGGCGGTTGAAAAACTGTTTTTT
CASSAQGAVEKLFF
>TRBD2|TRBJ2-2|-|TRBV28
TGTGCCAGCCTCCCGGCGACTAGCGGCCTTGCGGAGCTGTTTTTT
CASLPATSGLAELFF
>TRBD2|TRBJ2-7|-|TRBV7-9
TGTGCCAGCAGCACTCTTCCCGGGACTAGCGGGAGTAGCTCCTACGAGCAGTACTTC
CASSTLPGTSGSSSYEQYF
>-|TRBJ2-2|-|TRBV7-9
TGTGCAGCCTCGGAAAGAGTGAACACCGGGGAGCTGTTTTTT
CAASERVNTGELFF
>-|TRBJ1-1|-|TRBV11-2
TGTGCCAGCAGCTTTAAACCGAACACTGAAGCTTTCTTT
CASSFKPNTEAFF
>TRBD1|TRBJ1-4|-|TRBV2
TGTGCCAGCAGCGGACAGGGTACTAATGAAAAACTGTTTTTT
CASSGQGTNEKLFF
>TRBD1|TRBJ1-4|-|TRBV11-1
TGTGCCAGCAGCTCCGGGACAGGGTCTGAAAAACTGTTTTTT
CASSSGTGSEKLFF
>-|TRBJ1-5|once|TRBV6-4
TGTGCCAGCAGTACTAGCGGGAGACTCAATCAGCCCCAGCATTTT
CASSTSGRLNQPQHF
>-|TRBJ2-7|once|TRBV28
TGTGCCAGCAGCGCGATTGATAGCTCCTACGAGCAGTACTTC
CASSAIDSSYEQYF
>-|TRBJ2-7|-|TRBV29-1
TGCAGCGTGAAGGACTTCCCGAGCTCCTACGAGCAGTACTTC
CSVKDFPSSYEQYF
>-|TRBJ2-3|-|TRBV14
TGTGCCAGCAGCCAAGATTACGGCGGCGGGCAAAGCACAGATACGCAGTATTTT
CASSQDYGGGQSTDTQYF
>TRBD2|TRBJ2-7|-|TRBV7-9
TGTGCCAGCAGCCCTGGGACTACGCCAACCTACGAGCAGTACTTC
CASSPGTTPTYEQYF
>-|TRBJ1-2|-|TRBV19
TGTGCCAGTAGTATGTCGACTAACTATGGCTACACCTTC
CASSMSTNYGYTF
>TRBD1|TRBJ2-3|-|TRBV5-1
TGCGCCAGTTCGGGACAGGTCCAAAATACGCAGTATTTT
CASSGQVQNTQYF
>-|TRBJ1-5|many|TRBV2
TGTGCCAGCAGTGCCCAGACCCACGATCAGCCCCAGCATTTT
CASSAQTHDQPQHF
>-|TRBJ1-1|many|TRBV5-1
TGCGCCAGCAGCAGCGTGATAGGGGGTAACACTGAAGCTTTCTTT
CASSSVIGGNTEAFF
>-|TRBJ1-5|-|TRBV6-6
TGTGCCAGCAGTTACGGTGACGGCAATCAGCCCCAGCATTTT
CASSYGDGNQPQHF
>-|TRBJ1-2|-|TRBV27
TGTGCCAGCAGTTTTGGGGGAGGGGTTGGCTACACCTTC
CASSFGGGVGYTF
>-|TRBJ2-5|-|TRBV5-4
TGTGCCAGCAGCTCCGCAAGTCGGGGGCGGGAAGAGACCCAGTACTTC
CASSSASRGREETQYF
>-|TRBJ2-2|-|TRBV5-8
TGTGCCAGCAGCTTGGGTAGTATGGAGCTGTTTTTT
CASSLGSMELFF
>TRBD2|TRBJ2-4|-|TRBV27
TGTGCCAGCAATGGACTAGCGGGAGAAGGTGAGGTAGCCAAAAACATTCAGTACTTC
CASNGLAGEGEVAKNIQYF
>-|TRBJ1-4|once|TRBV5-1
TGCGCCAGCAGCCCAGGACAAACAAATGAAAAACTGTTTTTT
CASSPGQTNEKLFF
>-|TRBJ2-7|-|TRBV5-1
TGCGCCAGCGGAAGGGAACTCTCCTACGAGCAGTACTTC
CASGRELSYEQYF
>-|TRBJ1-5|-|TRBV6-6
TGTGCCAGCAGTAAGGACGGGAATCAGCCCCAGCATTTT
CASSKDGNQPQHF
>-|TRBJ1-1|-|TRBV19
TGTGCCAGTAGTATGCAGGACCGTAACGAAGCTTTCTTT
CASSMQDRNEAFF
>-|TRBJ2-7|few|TRBV10-2
TGCGCCAGCAGTGAGGCCAGGGGGGTTTCTCACGAGCAGTACTTC
CASSEARGVSHEQYF
>-|TRBJ2-1|-|TRBV7-8
TGTGCCAGCACCCTGGGAACGAGACGCAACAATGAGCAGTTCTTC
CASTLGTRRNNEQFF